The present TCR beta chain was sequenced within a study of Ad26.COV2.S vaccination and SARS-CoV-2 variants. Study findings and constraints: Vaccine and placebo recipients had comparable breadth of non-spike TCRs.

Noted treatment: around 19 received Ad26.COV2.S at low or high dose, single or two shots; a few received placebo; per-sample allocation not given. The investigators took samples on day 63 after the first vaccine or placebo injection. Recruitment in Boston yielded a donor of adult age, 18-55 years. This CDR3 spans 14 amino acids. Germline-derived CDR1 and CDR2 are GTSNPN and SVGIG (reference sequence). The V and J ends lost 5 bases and 3 bases, in that order; junction bases with no gene match: 4. Note on this clone: The antigen remains undetermined.

Only in-frame clones appear in the TCRdb table, and some are missing; sequencing was by immunoSEQ multiplex PCR. The sample yields about 350,000 clones, roughly 91% seen once. The receptor was isolated from a person aged 18 to 65 who received the Ad26.COV2.S COVID-19 vaccine or a placebo. The source material was peripheral blood, sampled in a trial of Ad26.COV2.S vaccine versus placebo. The chain combines TRBV30 with TRBJ2-2, with 9 bases lining up with TRBD1. DNA for the CDR3: TGTGCCTGGTCGGGACAGGGCGACACCGGGGAGCTGTTTTTT. Its protein product is CAWSGQGDTGELFF.